The 27 T cell receptor beta chains given below trace back to one sample, sequenced in a study of shared clonotypes between healthy human individuals. The data were produced by immunoSEQ multiplex PCR, yet TCRdb's version contains in-frame clones alone and is incomplete. Altogether about 1.1 million clones are present, approximately 80% being singletons, with the ten largest covering 0.89%. Sequencing was performed on memory CD4+ T cells from PBMCs. The subset here: CD45RA-negative fraction. These receptors all come from a man between 18 and 35 years old in good health. Some clones in this sample may be carry-over from other donors' samples.

The rearrangement uses TRBV28 and TRBJ2-2; 14 bases are a match to TRBD2. The V gene's germline CDR1 is MDHEN and CDR2 SYDVKM. J was trimmed by 4 bases and V by 6 bases; bases with no gene match: 4. CDR3 length equals 16 residues. CDR3 region: CASRGLAGDGTGELFF. As DNA, the CDR3 is TGTGCCAGCAGGGGACTAGCGGGAGACGGCACCGGGGAGCTGTTTTTT.

The rearrangement uses TRBV7-9 and TRBJ2-1; D call uncertain. CDR3 length equals 16 residues. The ends were cut back, 1 base at V and 4 bases at J, with 14 bases in the middle. Germline CDR1 and CDR2: SEHNR and FQNEAQ (reference sequence). CDR3 amino acids: CASSLVFTAQYNEQFF. Here the CDR3 DNA reads TGTGCCAGCAGCTTAGTCTTTACAGCCCAATACAATGAGCAGTTCTTC.

The chain joins TRBV6-6 to TRBJ2-7; D ambiguous. V was pared by 0 bases and J by 3 bases, with 6 bases between. The germline CDR1 and CDR2 sequences are MNHNY and SVGAGI (reference sequence). The CDR3 is 13 amino acids. Here the CDR3 DNA reads TGTGCCAGCAGTTACTCCCACGGCTACGAGCAGTACTTC. This gives the protein CASSYSHGYEQYF.

The chain has TRBV21-1 and TRBJ1-5; TRBD1 is the table's D call and was not checked against the DNA. TRBV21-1 is deemed a pseudogene. This CDR3 spans 20 amino acids. In DNA, the CDR3 is TGTGCCAGCAGCAAAGCGGGGCAGAAAACAGGTCCACTCGATTATCAGCCCCAGCATTTT. Encoded protein: CASSKAGQKTGPLDYQPQHF.

V usage is TRBV7-3 and J usage is TRBJ2-7; 8 bases align to TRBD2. The germline V gene encodes CDR1 SGHTA and CDR2 FQGTGA. The CDR3 is made up of 15 amino acids. V was pared by 2 bases and J by 2 bases, with 5 bases of the junction left unmatched. This chain's CDR3 is CASSLGSSGPYEQYF. CDR3 DNA sequence: TGTGCCAGCAGCTTAGGATCTAGCGGGCCCTACGAGCAGTACTTC.

In its sample, this clone was seen a few times. This chain uses TRBV30 with TRBJ2-3; D possibly corresponds to TRBD2 (6 bases). V lost 8 bases, J lost 0 bases, and 15 bases lay in between. Germline CDR1 is GTSNPN and CDR2 is SVGIG (reference sequence). The CDR3 extends over 14 amino acids. The CDR3: CAANQAGSTDTQYF. The CDR3 DNA is TGTGCCGCCAACCAGGCGGGGAGCACAGATACGCAGTATTTT.

This chain connects TRBV6-4 to TRBJ1-2; 8 nucleotides match TRBD1. V was clipped by 5 bases and J by 5 bases; unmatched bases: 7. This CDR3 spans 14 amino acids. Germline V gene sequence: CDR1 MRHNA, CDR2 SNTAGT. This CDR3 is CASSPSGTGYGYTF. For the CDR3, the DNA is TGTGCCAGCAGTCCATCCGGGACAGGATATGGCTACACCTTC.

This chain connects TRBV7-3 to TRBJ2-4; TRBD2 is a possible D gene (6 bases). V lost 5 bases and J lost 1, with 12 bases in between. The CDR3 runs to 15 residues. CDR1 SGHTA and CDR2 FQGTGA come from the germline V gene. The CDR3 here is CASSPLAGAKNIQYF. The CDR3 nucleotides read TGTGCCAGCAGCCCTCTCGCGGGGGCCAAAAACATTCAGTACTTC.

This clone appeared many times. The J gene is TRBJ2-1, the V gene TRBV10-1; 15 bases are a match to TRBD2. In germline, CDR1 is WNHNN, CDR2 SYGVQD (reference sequence). This CDR3 region has 14 residues. Losses at the gene ends were 6 bases for V and 9 bases for J; bases not matched to a gene: 3. DNA of the CDR3: TGCGCCAGCAGCCGGACTAGCGGGAGGGGTGAGCAGTTCTTC. Amino acids: CASSRTSGRGEQFF.

V gene TRBV19 combines with J gene TRBJ2-3, with unresolved D. CDR1 is LNHDA, CDR2 SQIVND, per germline (reference sequence). Trimming removed 3 bases from V and 2 bases from J, with 12 bases in between. The CDR3 is 15 amino acids. In DNA form, the CDR3 reads TGTGCCAGTAGTATGGCACTCACCCCCACAGATACGCAGTATTTT. Its protein product is CASSMALTPTDTQYF. Based on the CDR3 plus reference TRBV19 and TRBJ2-3, the full variable domain is DGGITQSPKYLFRKEGQNVTLSCEQNLNHDAMYWYRQDPGQGLRLIYYSQIVNDFQKGDIAEGYSVSREKKESFPLTVTSAQKNPTAFYLCASSMALTPTDTQYFGPGTRLTVL.

V and J are TRBV28 and TRBJ1-4; D is ambiguous. The V and J ends lost 3 bases and 11 bases respectively, with 13 bases between them. This CDR3 is 13 amino acids long. Germline CDR1 is MDHEN and CDR2 is SYDVKM. The CDR3 DNA reads as TGTGCCAGCAGTTTTACTGATCCAACTAAACTGTTTTTT. Encoded protein: CASSFTDPTKLFF.

Worth noting for this clone: Its ends do not fully match the called genes, so a read error is possible. The gene calls are TRBV15 and TRBJ1-2; tentatively, D is TRBD1 (5 bases). The CDR3 length is 14 residues. Germline V gene lookup returns CDR1 LNHNV and CDR2 YYDKDF (reference sequence). The CDR3 region is CATSQDWGNSGYTF. For the CDR3, the DNA is TGTGCCACCAGCCAAGATTGGGGGAACTCTGGCTACACCTTC.

The chain has TRBV5-1 and TRBJ2-1; TRBD2 agrees at 11 bases. The J segment lost 6 bases and the V segment lost 0 bases, leaving 2 bases of the junction unmatched. There are 15 residues in the CDR3. Germline V gene sequence: CDR1 SGHRS, CDR2 YFSETQ. CDR3 loop: CASSLVLAGVNEQFF. CDR3 nucleotide sequence: TGCGCCAGCAGCTTGGTACTAGCGGGAGTCAATGAGCAGTTCTTC.

Points on this clone: The sample carries other DNA sequences with the same CDR3. The chain uses TRBV9 and TRBJ2-1; maybe TRBD2 (6 bases). The V gene's germline CDR1 is SGDLS and CDR2 YYNGEE. This CDR3 is 14 amino acids long. V lost 2 bases and J 4 bases, leaving 10 bases between the germline ends. The chain's CDR3 is CASSVGSRYNEQFF. The CDR3 nucleotides are TGTGCCAGCAGCGTCGGGAGCCGATACAATGAGCAGTTCTTC.

Here the CDR3 DNA reads TGTGCCAGCAGTCCGCCGGTGGGAGGCTACACCTTC. It is translated as CASSPPVGGYTF. V is TRBV28 and J is TRBJ1-2, with D uncertain. This CDR3 region has 12 residues. V was shortened by 5 bases and J by 8 bases, with 12 bases between the two germline ends. The germline gives CDR1 MDHEN, CDR2 SYDVKM.

This rearrangement joins TRBV28 to TRBJ2-7, with no clear D. The length of the CDR3 is 18 residues. Looked up from germline, CDR1 is MDHEN and CDR2 is SYDVKM. V lost 10 bases and J 2 bases, leaving 30 bases between the germline ends. The DNA of the CDR3 is TGTGCCACCCAGAGCGTCGCCGGGTTAAAGGATAGGGCCTACGAGCAGTACTTC. This translates into CATQSVAGLKDRAYEQYF.

The chain carries TRBV5-1 and TRBJ1-1; no clear D gene. Germline V gene lookup returns CDR1 SGHRS and CDR2 YFSETQ. The CDR3 length is 15 residues. V was pared by 4 bases and J by 0 bases, with 13 bases between. The CDR3 sequence is CASSPQAGVNTEAFF. As DNA, the CDR3 is TGCGCCAGCAGCCCCCAGGCCGGGGTGAACACTGAAGCTTTCTTT.

The chain combines TRBV18 with TRBJ2-7; D tentatively reads TRBD1 or TRBD2 (5 bases each). V dropped 3 bases and J dropped 1 base, with 16 bases sitting between them. CDR1 KGHSH and CDR2 LQKENI come from the germline V gene. CDR3 length: 16 residues. The CDR3 DNA sequence: TGTGCCAGCTCACCCCTAAGTCGGGGCCTATCCTACGAGCAGTACTTC. Its translation is CASSPLSRGLSYEQYF.

The chain combines TRBV14 with TRBJ2-3; D tentatively reads TRBD1 or TRBD2 (5 bases each). The germline V gene has CDR1 SGHDN and CDR2 FVKESK. The V gene lost 3 bases and the J gene lost 4 bases, with 14 bases spanning the gap. The CDR3 covers 15 residues. The CDR3 DNA reads as TGTGCCAGCAGCCAGATCGGGGCACCCCCAGATACGCAGTATTTT. The encoded protein is CASSQIGAPPDTQYF.

The chain joins TRBV5-4 to TRBJ2-1, with a weak D call TRBD2 (7 bases). Germline V gene data show CDR1 as SGHNT and CDR2 as YYREEE (reference sequence). The V and J ends lost 6 bases and 3 bases respectively, with 16 bases between them. The CDR3 loop spans 15 amino acids. CDR3 in amino acids: CASTPGEGNYNEQFF. The DNA for the CDR3 is TGTGCCAGCACCCCAGGGGAGGGGAACTACAATGAGCAGTTCTTC.

This chain uses TRBV4-1 with TRBJ2-3; 13 nucleotides match TRBD2. The CDR3 spans 18 residues. Trimming at V came to 2 bases and at J to 1 base, leaving 6 bases not matched to a gene. CDR1 and CDR2 (germline): MGHRA, YSYEKL. The CDR3 region is CASSQSGLAGAGTDTQYF. The CDR3 DNA sequence: TGCGCCAGCAGCCAAAGCGGACTAGCGGGAGCGGGCACAGATACGCAGTATTTT.

The chain couples TRBV2 to TRBJ1-1; TRBD1 might be the D (5 bases). V was pared by 4 bases and J by 3 bases, with 12 bases between. Germline V gene sequence: CDR1 SNHLY, CDR2 FYNNEI. The CDR3 spans 14 residues. For the CDR3, the DNA is TGTGCCAGCAGTGTGGGGCCCTTTTACACTGAAGCTTTCTTT. It codes for CASSVGPFYTEAFF. Full variable domain (missing parts from reference TRBV2 and TRBJ1-1): EPEVTQTPSHQVTQMGQEVILRCVPISNHLYFYWYRQILGQKVEFLVSFYNNEISEKSEIFDDQFSVERPDGSNFTLKIRSTKLEDSAMYFCASSVGPFYTEAFFGQGTRLTVV.

The chain uses TRBV27 and TRBJ2-5; a possible D gene is TRBD1 (6 bases). CDR1 MNHEY and CDR2 SMNVEV come from the germline V gene (reference sequence). The CDR3 is made up of 14 amino acids. V was clipped by 0 bases and J by 2 bases, with 7 bases between them. The CDR3 DNA follows: TGTGCCAGCAGTTTATCGAGGGGGCAAGAGACCCAGTACTTC. Protein: CASSLSRGQETQYF.

Points on this clone: The sample carries other DNA sequences with the same CDR3. The chain is built from TRBV28 and TRBJ1-5; possibly TRBD1 for D (5 bases). Trimming pared 3 bases from V and 2 bases from J, leaving 8 bases between. Germline CDR1 is MDHEN and CDR2 is SYDVKM. CDR3 length: 14 amino acids. The CDR3 spells CASSFGRGNQPQHF. In nucleotides, the CDR3 is TGTGCCAGCAGTTTTGGCAGGGGCAATCAGCCCCAGCATTTT.

The CDR3 coding sequence is TGTGCCAGCAGCTTGGACGGCCCGGACACTGAAGCTTTCTTT. Protein product: CASSLDGPDTEAFF. The rearrangement links TRBV5-4 to TRBJ1-1; D remains unclear. Per the germline V gene, CDR1 is SGHNT and CDR2 is YYREEE (reference sequence). Trimming pared 0 bases from V and 3 bases from J, leaving 9 bases between. The length of the CDR3 is 14 residues.

This clone has at least ten counts. This chain uses TRBV27 with TRBJ2-4; D is undetermined. Germline CDR1 MNHEY, CDR2 SMNVEV (reference sequence). Trimming removed 4 bases from V and 0 bases from J, with 13 bases in between. The CDR3 consists of 16 residues. As DNA, the CDR3 is TGTGCCAGCAGTTCTGCGACTGCTTTAGCCAAAAACATTCAGTACTTC. Translating gives CASSSATALAKNIQYF.

The rearrangement joins TRBV19 to TRBJ2-2, with 12 nucleotides matching TRBD2. With 5 bases clipped from V and 7 bases from J, the junction kept 11 bases outside the gene matches. The germline V gene encodes CDR1 LNHDA and CDR2 SQIVND (reference sequence). The CDR3 is 17 residues long. CDR3 residues: CASSRFGTSGLVGELFF. CDR3 sequence (DNA): TGTGCCAGTAGTCGCTTTGGGACTAGCGGGTTGGTCGGGGAGCTGTTTTTT.